This T cell receptor (beta chain) was documented in a study of cytomegalovirus exposure and HLA in healthy donors. Across the whole study: Of roughly 400 genotyped donors, 81% grouped in the Caucasian-associated ancestry cluster.

Germline CDR1 reads SGHTA; CDR2 reads FQGNSA. This CDR3 is built from 13 residues. V was clipped by 3 bases and J by 1 base, with 6 bases between them. Points from the study as a whole: Near-uniform donor sequencing depth was presumed by presence/absence analyses. It was shown in a later analysis that HLA-associated TCR beta chains were more clonally expanded than other, equally common chains. With DRB1 most and HLA-C fewest, TCR association rates differed between HLA loci in a later analysis.

PCR primers comprised 60 Vbeta and 13 Jbeta primers. Clones were read by immunoSEQ multiplex PCR, and TCRdb kept only the in-frame ones, dropping some. The table lists about 95,000 clones, around 71% of them singletons. This clone occurred once. What it binds is unknown. The sequenced sample was PBMCs. The rearrangement uses TRBV7-2 and TRBJ1-1; D is unclear. The source of this sequence is a man between 60 and 70 years old in good health and CMV-seronegative. For the CDR3, the DNA is TGTGCCAGCAGCTTTGGAGGGAACACTGAAGCTTTCTTT. Translation: CASSFGGNTEAFF.